Shown below are 11 T cell receptor beta chains from a single sample sequenced in a study of cytomegalovirus exposure and HLA in healthy donors. PCR was performed using 60 Vbeta and 13 Jbeta primers. Measured with immunoSEQ multiplex PCR; TCRdb has only the in-frame clones, and not every one. Here the sample spans about 160,000 clones, over 65% being singletons. Sequenced: PBMCs. The receptors derive from a female donor in good health and CMV-seronegative.

The rearrangement joins TRBV28 to TRBJ1-5; 7 bases are shared with TRBD1. The CDR3 runs 16 residues. Germline V gene data show CDR1 as MDHEN and CDR2 as SYDVKM. V dropped 4 bases and J dropped 4; count of bases not matched to a gene: 10. Here the CDR3 DNA reads TGTGCCAGCAGTTCCCTACGACAGGGCTATAATCAGCCCCAGCATTTT. Its translation is CASSSLRQGYNQPQHF.

The chain links TRBV9 to TRBJ2-7; TRBD1 is a possible D gene (6 bases). CDR1 is SGDLS, CDR2 YYNGEE, per germline. V lost 3 bases and J lost 3, with 22 bases in between. CDR3 length equals 17 residues. The CDR3 nucleotides are TGTGCCAGCAGCGAAGGACCTCAGGGGAATCGATTCTACGAGCAGTACTTC. Residues: CASSEGPQGNRFYEQYF. Based on the CDR3 plus reference TRBV9 and TRBJ2-7, the full variable domain is DSGVTQTPKHLITATGQRVTLRCSPRSGDLSVYWYQQSLDQGLQFLIQYYNGEERAKGNILERFSAQQFPDLHSELNLSSLELGDSALYFCASSEGPQGNRFYEQYFGPGTRLTVT.

This rearrangement joins TRBV7-8 to TRBJ1-6; perhaps TRBD1 as D (6 bases). The CDR3 covers 13 residues. Trimming left V 6 bases short and J 7 bases short, with 10 bases between. Germline CDR1 and CDR2: SGHVS and FQNEAQ. CDR3 DNA: TGTGCCAGCAGGGATAGGGGGAATTCACCCCTCCACTTT. It encodes CASRDRGNSPLHF.

The chain has TRBV4-3 and TRBJ2-3, with 11 bases aligning to TRBD2. Germline V CDR1 and CDR2: LGHNA, YSLEER. The junction had 10 bases not matched to a gene; V was cut back by 4 bases and J by 4 bases. The CDR3 loop spans 17 amino acids. The CDR3 protein is CASSRDLAGGRADTQYF. Written as DNA, the CDR3 is TGCGCCAGCAGCCGAGACTTAGCGGGGGGGCGGGCAGATACGCAGTATTTT.

This chain connects TRBV5-4 to TRBJ2-1; TRBD1 matches at 9 bases. Germline V lookup: CDR1 SGHNT, CDR2 YYREEE (reference sequence). The CDR3 consists of 15 residues. V lost 2 bases to trimming and J lost 8 bases; unmatched junction nucleotides: 8. CDR3 coding DNA: TGTGCCAGCAGCTTTTCCGGGACAGGGAGCTATGAGCAGTTCTTC. It codes for CASSFSGTGSYEQFF.

V usage is TRBV9 and J usage is TRBJ1-2; D is possibly TRBD1 (5 bases). The germline V gene has CDR1 SGDLS and CDR2 YYNGEE. The V gene lost 3 bases and the J gene lost 10 bases, with 10 bases spanning the gap. The CDR3 sequence is 11 residues long. The CDR3 protein is CASSADRSYTF. CDR3 DNA sequence: TGTGCCAGCAGCGCAGACAGATCCTACACCTTC.

Worth noting for this clone: A read error may account for a junction end that differs from germline. This chain connects TRBV28 to TRBJ2-7, with 14 nucleotides matching TRBD2. Germline values: CDR1 MDHEN, CDR2 SYDVKM. The CDR3 loop spans 16 amino acids. This chain's CDR3 is CASSLPPGLAGEGLDF. CDR3 coding DNA: TGTGCCAGCAGCCTCCCCCCGGGACTAGCGGGAGAGGGGTTGGACTTC.

This clone turned up a few times. CDR3 region: CASSGQDQETQYF. The CDR3 DNA follows: TGTGCCAGCTCAGGACAGGACCAAGAGACCCAGTACTTC. The J gene is TRBJ2-5, the V gene TRBV18; TRBD1 aligns across 7 bases. The germline CDR1 and CDR2 sequences are KGHSH and LQKENI. The CDR3 runs to 13 residues. Trimming took 5 bases from V and 0 from J; bases not matched to a gene: 0. The variable domain in full, with the rest retrieved from reference TRBV18 and TRBJ2-5, is NAGVMQNPRHLVRRRGQEARLRCSPMKGHSHVYWYRQLPEEGLKFMVYLQKENIIDESGMPKERFSAEFPKEGPSILRIQQVVRGDSAAYFCASSGQDQETQYFGPGTRLLVL.

The genes are TRBV4-1 and TRBJ2-2; 7 bases are shared with TRBD1. CDR3 length equals 16 residues. The trim removed 1 base at V and 7 bases at J, leaving 9 bases unmatched. Germline lookup yields CDR1 MGHRA and CDR2 YSYEKL. CDR3 sequence (DNA): TGCGCCAGCAGCCAAGGACAGGGCTTTATTTTCGGGGAGCTGTTTTTT. Amino acid sequence: CASSQGQGFIFGELFF.

The table lists this clone with a few counts. The chain employs TRBV4-1 and TRBJ2-7; TRBD2 matches at 8 bases. Per the germline V gene, CDR1 is MGHRA and CDR2 is YSYEKL. Trimming at V came to 0 bases and at J to 4 bases, leaving 5 bases not matched to a gene. This CDR3 has 15 amino acids. The CDR3 spells CASSQEGPGGYEQYF. In DNA form, the CDR3 reads TGCGCCAGCAGCCAAGAGGGCCCGGGGGGGTACGAGCAGTACTTC.

The V and J genes are TRBV2 and TRBJ1-4; no reliable D call. The CDR3 runs to 12 residues. From germline, CDR1 is SNHLY and CDR2 FYNNEI. V lost 8 bases and J lost 6, with 10 bases in between. The CDR3 loop reads CASEAGDEKLFF. CDR3 nucleotides: TGTGCCAGCGAGGCCGGGGATGAAAAACTGTTTTTT.